Below, 30 T cell receptor beta chains from the same sample are listed, as sequenced in a study of cytomegalovirus exposure and HLA in healthy donors. The PCR contained 60 Vbeta and 13 Jbeta primers. The assay was immunoSEQ multiplex PCR, and TCRdb's table has in-frame clones only and misses some. The data show a few hundred thousand clones, 70% to 80% seen once. Sequences were obtained from PBMCs. The receptor source for this set is a woman under 40 in good health and CMV-seronegative.

The chain is built from TRBV10-3 and TRBJ2-1, with D tentatively TRBD1 (6 bases). This CDR3 is 13 amino acids long. Germline-derived CDR1 and CDR2 are ENHRY and SYGVKD. Trimming shortened V by 3 bases and J by 9 bases, and 12 bases separated the two germline ends. CDR3 DNA sequence: TGTGCCATCAGTGAAAACAGGGAAGCTGAGCAGTTCTTC. Translated, it gives CAISENREAEQFF.

This sequence joins TRBV5-6 and TRBJ1-6; TRBD1 agrees at 10 bases. With 4 bases clipped from V and 6 bases from J, the junction kept 4 bases outside the gene matches. Per the germline V gene, CDR1 is SGHDT and CDR2 is YYEEEE. The CDR3 is 15 amino acids. The CDR3 coding sequence is TGTGCCAGCAGCCCGGGACAGGGGTCTAATTCACCCCTCCACTTT. This sequence encodes CASSPGQGSNSPLHF.

The chain links TRBV18 to TRBJ1-6; 7 nucleotides match TRBD1. CDR3 length equals 20 residues. V lost 2 bases, J lost 0 bases, and 13 bases stayed unmatched. CDR1 is KGHSH, CDR2 LQKENI, per germline. This chain's CDR3 is CASSPKRTGIPSSYNSPLHF. CDR3 bases: TGTGCCAGCTCACCAAAGAGGACAGGAATCCCTAGCTCCTATAATTCACCCCTCCACTTT.

The chain links TRBV2 to TRBJ2-7, with TRBD1 identical over 7 bases. The V gene's germline CDR1 is SNHLY and CDR2 FYNNEI. This CDR3 spans 14 amino acids. V shed 5 bases, J shed 3 bases, and the junction held 7 bases outside the gene matches. The CDR3 DNA reads TGTGCCAGCAGTCCACAGGGGCCGGGCTACGAGCAGTACTTC. Translation gives CASSPQGPGYEQYF.

The rearrangement uses TRBV5-6 and TRBJ2-1; 7 nucleotides agree with TRBD1. V dropped 4 bases and J dropped 11; count of bases not matched to a gene: 9. CDR3 length: 13 residues. In germline, CDR1 is SGHDT, CDR2 YYEEEE. The chain's CDR3 is CASSIGQAGQQFF. CDR3 DNA sequence: TGTGCCAGCAGCATCGGACAGGCAGGGCAGCAGTTCTTC.

The chain joins TRBV4-1 to TRBJ2-5, with 10 bases identical to TRBD2. V trimming: 4 bases; J trimming: 4 bases; junction bases outside the gene matches: 6. The CDR3 spans 15 residues. Germline V lookup: CDR1 MGHRA, CDR2 YSYEKL. The CDR3 nucleotides read TGCGCCAGCAGCCGAGGACGACTAGCGGGAGAGACCCAGTACTTC. This codes for CASSRGRLAGETQYF.

The CDR3, as DNA: TGTGCCAGCAGCCCCTCGGGGACTAGCGGGAAATTACTCTACGAGCAGTACTTC. It encodes CASSPSGTSGKLLYEQYF. The chain employs TRBV4-2 and TRBJ2-7; 13 bases map to TRBD2. CDR1 is LGHNA and CDR2 is YNFKEQ in the germline V gene. V lost 4 bases to trimming and J lost 3 bases; unmatched junction nucleotides: 12. The CDR3 is made up of 18 amino acids.

The table lists this clone with a count of one. This chain connects TRBV7-3 to TRBJ2-1; D not certain. V lost 3 bases to trimming and J lost 5 bases, with 8 bases between them. Germline V gene data show CDR1 as SGHTA and CDR2 as FQGTGA. The CDR3 runs to 13 residues. The CDR3 sequence: CASSFYEHNEQFF. CDR3 sequence (DNA): TGTGCCAGCAGCTTCTACGAGCACAATGAGCAGTTCTTC.

V gene TRBV7-9 combines with J gene TRBJ2-1; TRBD2 might be the D (5 bases). This CDR3 contains 15 residues. Germline CDR1 is SEHNR and CDR2 is FQNEAQ (reference sequence). Trimming pared 4 bases from V and 7 bases from J, leaving 17 bases between. CDR3 region: CASSSPDGVGNEQFF. The DNA of the CDR3 is TGTGCCAGCAGCTCGCCGGACGGGGTGGGGAATGAGCAGTTCTTC.

In DNA, the CDR3 is TGTGCCAGCACAGGGGGGCTCTACACCGGGGAGCTGTTTTTT. This translates into CASTGGLYTGELFF. This chain joins TRBV11-1 and TRBJ2-2; D might be TRBD1 (7 bases). V was cut by 7 bases and J by 3 bases, with 12 bases left in between. This CDR3 spans 14 amino acids. Looked up from germline, CDR1 is SGHAT and CDR2 is FQDESV (reference sequence).

The chain couples TRBV6-1 to TRBJ2-7, with a tentative D call TRBD1 (6 bases). Germline V gene sequence: CDR1 MNHNS, CDR2 SASEGT. V was shortened by 4 bases and J by 6 bases, with 16 bases between the two germline ends. The CDR3 covers 14 residues. CDR3: CASSARQDNIEQYF. CDR3 DNA sequence: TGTGCCAGCAGTGCTAGACAGGACAACATCGAGCAGTACTTC.

Worth noting for this clone: One end of the junction varies from germline; a read error may be responsible. The same CDR3 arises from other DNA sequences in this sample as well. This chain uses TRBV7-7 with TRBJ2-1, with D perhaps TRBD2 (6 bases). The CDR3 runs to 16 residues. Germline assignment: CDR1 SSHAT and CDR2 FNYEAQ (reference sequence). The CDR3 protein is CASSLGVGGTYNEQFF. As DNA, the CDR3 is TGTGCTAGCAGCTTAGGGGTGGGGGGTACCTACAATGAGCAGTTCTTC.

V usage is TRBV19 and J usage is TRBJ1-2; TRBD1 aligns across 7 bases. The CDR3 extends over 12 amino acids. Germline V gives CDR1 LNHDA, CDR2 SQIVND (reference sequence). The V segment lost 5 bases and the J segment 5 bases; nucleotides outside the gene matches: 2. CDR3 coding DNA: TGTGCCAGTAGTGTGACAGGGTATGGCTACACCTTC. Protein product: CASSVTGYGYTF.

The rearrangement uses TRBV11-2 and TRBJ2-7; TRBD1 matches 7 bases. Germline CDR1 is SGHAT and CDR2 is FQNNGV. V was pared by 5 bases and J by 4 bases, with 8 bases of the junction left unmatched. The CDR3 extends over 14 amino acids. The CDR3, as DNA: TGTGCCAGCAGCCTAGGGGGCGCAAGGTACGAGCAGTACTTC. It translates to CASSLGGARYEQYF.

The chain carries TRBV29-1 and TRBJ2-2; D gene ambiguous. The germline CDR1 and CDR2 sequences are SQVTM and ANQGSEA. V shed 0 bases and J shed 6 bases, with 8 bases lying between them. The CDR3 totals 13 residues. The CDR3 sequence: CSVEESSSGELFF. DNA of the CDR3: TGCAGCGTTGAAGAGTCTTCCTCCGGGGAGCTGTTTTTT.

This chain links TRBV7-9 with TRBJ2-3; 10 nucleotides agree with TRBD2. Germline V gene lookup returns CDR1 SEHNR and CDR2 FQNEAQ (reference sequence). V was clipped by 1 base and J by 4 bases; unmatched bases: 8. This CDR3 is built from 17 residues. CDR3 region: CASSLGNSGGSADTQYF. The CDR3 DNA sequence: TGTGCCAGCAGCTTAGGAAATAGCGGGGGGTCGGCAGATACGCAGTATTTT.

The sample holds a few counts of this clone. The chain combines TRBV5-4 with TRBJ1-1, with D unresolved. Trimming stripped 4 bases from V and 5 bases from J, with 15 bases between. Germline V CDR1 and CDR2: SGHNT, YYREEE (reference sequence). The CDR3 runs 14 residues. DNA for the CDR3: TGTGCCAGCAGCCCGACTGGAGGAAAGACTGAAGCTTTCTTT. Residues: CASSPTGGKTEAFF.

This clone was seen only once. This sequence joins TRBV2 and TRBJ2-7, with 9 bases lining up with TRBD1. From germline, CDR1 is SNHLY and CDR2 FYNNEI. This CDR3 is built from 15 residues. V dropped 7 bases and J dropped 7; count of bases not matched to a gene: 14. The CDR3 protein is CASTTRGTGIQEQYF. The CDR3 nucleotides are TGTGCCAGCACTACAAGGGGGACAGGGATACAAGAGCAGTACTTC.

This clone was recorded a few times. The rearrangement joins TRBV13 to TRBJ1-3; D unclear. CDR3 length: 15 residues. Trimming shortened V by 0 bases and J by 8 bases, and 14 bases separated the two germline ends. CDR1 and CDR2 (germline): PRHDT, FYEKMQ (reference sequence). CDR3 amino acids: CASSLGRQRLDTIYF. The CDR3 region has the DNA TGTGCCAGCAGCTTAGGCCGGCAGCGTCTGGACACCATATATTTT.

The rearrangement links TRBV30 to TRBJ2-2; a possible D gene is TRBD2 (5 bases). Germline loops: CDR1 GTSNPN, CDR2 SVGIG (reference sequence). The germline V and J ends were trimmed by 3 bases and 4 bases, with 9 bases remaining between them. The CDR3 sequence is 13 residues long. The CDR3 sequence: CAWSHGLTGELFF. CDR3 nucleotides: TGTGCCTGGAGCCACGGACTCACCGGGGAGCTGTTTTTT.

The chain is built from TRBV19 and TRBJ1-2; a weak D match, TRBD1 (5 bases). CDR3 size: 15 residues. Germline V lookup: CDR1 LNHDA, CDR2 SQIVND (reference sequence). Trimming stripped 2 bases from V and 8 bases from J, with 18 bases between. This CDR3 reads CASSIQGKVFDGYTF. The CDR3 DNA reads TGTGCCAGTAGTATACAGGGTAAAGTTTTCGACGGCTACACCTTC. Based on the CDR3 plus reference TRBV19 and TRBJ1-2, the full variable domain is DGGITQSPKYLFRKEGQNVTLSCEQNLNHDAMYWYRQDPGQGLRLIYYSQIVNDFQKGDIAEGYSVSREKKESFPLTVTSAQKNPTAFYLCASSIQGKVFDGYTFGSGTRLTVV.

This clone has just a few counts. The J gene is TRBJ2-7, the V gene TRBV7-3, with D maybe TRBD1 (6 bases). The CDR3 loop spans 13 amino acids. V gave up 5 bases and J gave up 7 bases, with 15 bases separating them. From germline, CDR1 is SGHTA and CDR2 FQGTGA. Written as DNA, the CDR3 is TGTGCCAGCAGCGTGGGACACCTCCAGGAGCAGTACTTC. This sequence encodes CASSVGHLQEQYF.

This rearrangement joins TRBV19 to TRBJ2-2; D gene unclear. The ends were cut back, 8 bases at V and 7 bases at J, with 11 bases in the middle. The CDR3 runs 12 residues. Per the germline V gene, CDR1 is LNHDA and CDR2 is SQIVND (reference sequence). In DNA form, the CDR3 reads TGTGCCAGTCTCAATCAGAACGGGGAGCTGTTTTTT. Its protein is CASLNQNGELFF.

The V and J genes are TRBV6-1 and TRBJ1-2, with a possible D match to TRBD1 (5 bases). The CDR3 has 16 residues. V lost 4 bases to trimming and J lost 5 bases, with 20 bases between them. The germline V gene has CDR1 MNHNS and CDR2 SASEGT. The chain's CDR3 is CASSVRQGWEGYGYTF. In nucleotides, the CDR3 is TGTGCCAGCAGTGTTCGTCAGGGTTGGGAAGGGTATGGCTACACCTTC.

The rearrangement links TRBV6-1 to TRBJ2-7, with 9 bases matching TRBD1. This CDR3 contains 13 residues. In germline, CDR1 is MNHNS, CDR2 SASEGT. The V and J ends lost 7 bases and 6 bases, in that order; junction bases with no gene match: 7. DNA for the CDR3: TGTGCCAGCACCCAGGGACAGGGATCCGAGCAGTACTTC. This translates into CASTQGQGSEQYF.

Remarks on this clone: The junction shows a germline mismatch at one end, possibly a read error. This chain uses TRBV5-1 with TRBJ1-1; tentative D call: TRBD1 (6 bases). The CDR3 spans 14 residues. The V gene's germline CDR1 is SGHRS and CDR2 YFSETQ. The CDR3 here is CASSRGTGGAEAFF. CDR3 coding DNA: TGTGCCAGCAGTCGGGGGACGGGGGGCGCTGAAGCTTTCTTT. The full variable domain, in which reference TRBV5-1 and TRBJ1-1 provide the parts outside the CDR3, is KAGVTQTPRYLIKTRGQQVTLSCSPISGHRSVSWYQQTPGQGLQFLFEYFSETQRNKGNFPGRFSGRQFSNSRSEMNVSTLELGDSALYLCASSRGTGGAEAFFGQGTRLTVV.

The chain uses TRBV6-1 and TRBJ1-2, with 7 bases matching TRBD1. The junction had 11 bases not matched to a gene; V was cut back by 6 bases and J by 4 bases. This CDR3 has 15 amino acids. Germline assignment: CDR1 MNHNS and CDR2 SASEGT. As DNA, the CDR3 is TGTGCCAGCAGGCCCCACCGGGACAGTACCTATGGCTACACCTTC. Its translation is CASRPHRDSTYGYTF.

A remark on this clone: One junction end does not reproduce the germline sequence, and a read error may be involved. The same CDR3 also results from other DNA sequences found in this sample. The chain carries TRBV6-1 and TRBJ2-5, with D maybe TRBD2 (7 bases). The germline V gene encodes CDR1 MNHNS and CDR2 SASEGT. The CDR3 covers 15 residues. The CDR3 DNA follows: TGTGCCAGCAGTGTTGGGGGGGCCCGGGGGGAGACCCAATACTTC. Translating gives CASSVGGARGETQYF.

The genes are TRBV7-9 and TRBJ1-2; D is ambiguous. The CDR3 totals 13 residues. Trimming pared 5 bases from V and 4 bases from J, leaving 11 bases between. Germline V CDR1 and CDR2: SEHNR, FQNEAQ (reference sequence). The CDR3 sequence is CASSQLLSYGYTF. CDR3 bases: TGTGCCAGCAGCCAACTATTATCCTATGGCTACACCTTC.

V and J are TRBV6-4 and TRBJ1-1; possible D gene TRBD1, 5 bases. Trimming shortened V by 6 bases and J by 11 bases, and 16 bases separated the two germline ends. The CDR3 is 12 amino acids. CDR1 and CDR2 from the germline V gene are MRHNA and SNTAGT. The CDR3 here is CASSPGEGEAFF. CDR3 coding DNA: TGTGCCAGCAGCCCGGGGGAGGGCGAGGCTTTCTTT.